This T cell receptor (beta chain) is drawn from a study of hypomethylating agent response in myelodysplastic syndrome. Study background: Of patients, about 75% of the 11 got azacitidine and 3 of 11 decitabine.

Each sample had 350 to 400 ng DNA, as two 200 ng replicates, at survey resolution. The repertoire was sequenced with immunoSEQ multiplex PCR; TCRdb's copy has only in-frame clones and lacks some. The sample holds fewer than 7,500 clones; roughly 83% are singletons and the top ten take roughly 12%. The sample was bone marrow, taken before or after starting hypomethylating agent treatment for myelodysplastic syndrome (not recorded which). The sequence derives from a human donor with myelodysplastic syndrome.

CDR3 amino acids: CASSYRTGDEQYF. The CDR3 nucleotides are TGTGCCAGCAGCTATAGGACAGGGGACGAGCAGTACTTC. This rearrangement joins TRBV9 to TRBJ2-7; 9 bases agree with TRBD1. Germline CDR1 reads SGDLS; CDR2 reads YYNGEE. V was pared by 4 bases and J by 5 bases, with 4 bases of the junction left unmatched. The CDR3 is made up of 13 amino acids.